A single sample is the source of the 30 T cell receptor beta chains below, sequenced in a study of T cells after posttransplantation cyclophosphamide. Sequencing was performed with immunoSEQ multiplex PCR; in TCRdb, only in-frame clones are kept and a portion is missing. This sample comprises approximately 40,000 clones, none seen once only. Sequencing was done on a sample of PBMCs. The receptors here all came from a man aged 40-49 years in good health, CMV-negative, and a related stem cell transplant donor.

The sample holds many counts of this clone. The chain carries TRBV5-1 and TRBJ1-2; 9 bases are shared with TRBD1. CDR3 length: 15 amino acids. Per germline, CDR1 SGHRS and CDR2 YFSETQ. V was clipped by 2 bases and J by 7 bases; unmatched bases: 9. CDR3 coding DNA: TGCGCCAGCAGCTTAGGGACAGGGAATGTCGGTGGCTACACCTTC. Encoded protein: CASSLGTGNVGGYTF.

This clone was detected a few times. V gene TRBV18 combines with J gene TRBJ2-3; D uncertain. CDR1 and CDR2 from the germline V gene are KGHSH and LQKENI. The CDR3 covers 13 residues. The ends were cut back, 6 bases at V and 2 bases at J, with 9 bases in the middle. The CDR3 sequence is CASSLPNTDTQYF. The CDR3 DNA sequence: TGTGCCAGCTCCCTCCCTAACACAGATACGCAGTATTTT.

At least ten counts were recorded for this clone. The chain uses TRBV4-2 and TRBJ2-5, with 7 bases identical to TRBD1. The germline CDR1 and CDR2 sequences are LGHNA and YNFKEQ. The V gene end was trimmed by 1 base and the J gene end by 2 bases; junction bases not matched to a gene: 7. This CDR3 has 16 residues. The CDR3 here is CASSQGTGVRQETQYF. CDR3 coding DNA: TGTGCCAGCAGCCAAGGTACAGGGGTGCGGCAAGAGACCCAGTACTTC.

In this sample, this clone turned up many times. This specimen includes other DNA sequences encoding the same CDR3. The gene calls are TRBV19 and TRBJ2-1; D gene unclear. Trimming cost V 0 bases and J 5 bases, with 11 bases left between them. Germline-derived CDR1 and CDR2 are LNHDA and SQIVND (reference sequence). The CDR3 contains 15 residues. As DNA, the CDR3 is TGTGCCAGTAGTATAGATCTTAAACAGAACAATGAGCAGTTCTTC. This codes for CASSIDLKQNNEQFF.

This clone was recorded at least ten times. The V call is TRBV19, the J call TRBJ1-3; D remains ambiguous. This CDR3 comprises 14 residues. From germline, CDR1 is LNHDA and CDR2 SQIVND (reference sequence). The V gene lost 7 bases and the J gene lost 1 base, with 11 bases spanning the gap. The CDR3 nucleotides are TGTGCCAGTATTTCCCTTTCTTCTGGAAACACCATATATTTT. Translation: CASISLSSGNTIYF.

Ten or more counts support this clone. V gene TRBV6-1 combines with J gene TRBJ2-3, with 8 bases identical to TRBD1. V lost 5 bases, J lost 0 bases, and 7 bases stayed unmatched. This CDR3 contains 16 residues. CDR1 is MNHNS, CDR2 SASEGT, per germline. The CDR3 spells CASSKDRGVSTDTQYF. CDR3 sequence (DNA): TGTGCCAGCAGTAAAGACAGGGGTGTTAGCACAGATACGCAGTATTTT.

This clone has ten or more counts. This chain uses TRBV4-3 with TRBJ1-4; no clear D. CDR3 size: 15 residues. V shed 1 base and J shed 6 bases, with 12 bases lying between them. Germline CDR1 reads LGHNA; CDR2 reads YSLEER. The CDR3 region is CASSQGGMADEKLFF. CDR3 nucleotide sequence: TGCGCCAGCAGCCAAGGTGGTATGGCAGATGAAAAACTGTTTTTT.

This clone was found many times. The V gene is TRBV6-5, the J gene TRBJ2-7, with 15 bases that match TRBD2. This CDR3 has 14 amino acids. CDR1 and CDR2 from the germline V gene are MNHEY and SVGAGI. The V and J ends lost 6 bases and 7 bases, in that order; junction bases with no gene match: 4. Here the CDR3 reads CASRRTSGRGEQYV. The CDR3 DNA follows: TGTGCCAGCAGGCGGACTAGCGGGAGGGGAGAGCAGTACGTC.

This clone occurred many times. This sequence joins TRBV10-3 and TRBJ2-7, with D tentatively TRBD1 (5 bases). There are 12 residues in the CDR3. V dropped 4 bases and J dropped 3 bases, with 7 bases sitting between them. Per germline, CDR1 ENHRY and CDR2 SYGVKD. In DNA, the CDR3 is TGTGCCATCAGTGGTGACAGCTACGAGCAGTACGTC. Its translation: CAISGDSYEQYV.

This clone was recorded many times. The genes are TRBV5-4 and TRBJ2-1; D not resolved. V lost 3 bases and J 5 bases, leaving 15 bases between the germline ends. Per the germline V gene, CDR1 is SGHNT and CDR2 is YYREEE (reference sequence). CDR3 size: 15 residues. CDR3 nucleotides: TGTGCCAGCAGCTCGCAGGCCGCCGGTCACAATGAGCAGTTCTTC. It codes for CASSSQAAGHNEQFF.

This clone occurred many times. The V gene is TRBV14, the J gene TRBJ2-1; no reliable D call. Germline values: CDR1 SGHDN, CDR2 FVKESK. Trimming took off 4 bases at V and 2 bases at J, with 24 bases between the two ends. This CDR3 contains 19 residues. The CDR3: CASSLGPLSFLGTYNEQFF. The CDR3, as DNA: TGTGCCAGCAGCCTTGGGCCCCTATCGTTTTTAGGAACCTACAATGAGCAGTTCTTC.

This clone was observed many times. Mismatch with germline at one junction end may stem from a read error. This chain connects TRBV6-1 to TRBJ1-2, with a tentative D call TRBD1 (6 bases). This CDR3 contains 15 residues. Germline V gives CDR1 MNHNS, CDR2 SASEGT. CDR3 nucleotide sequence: TGTGCCAGTAGTGATGAACAGGGTTTGCTCGGTGGCTACACCTTC. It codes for CASSDEQGLLGGYTF.

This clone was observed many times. CDR3 protein: CASSIGMTGTTF. The CDR3 DNA reads TGTGCCAGTAGTATAGGGATGACAGGGACCACCTTC. This sequence joins TRBV19 and TRBJ1-2; 7 bases are a match to TRBD1. CDR3 length equals 12 residues. The germline V gene has CDR1 LNHDA and CDR2 SQIVND (reference sequence). J gave up 13 bases and V 1 base, and 6 bases lay outside the gene matches.

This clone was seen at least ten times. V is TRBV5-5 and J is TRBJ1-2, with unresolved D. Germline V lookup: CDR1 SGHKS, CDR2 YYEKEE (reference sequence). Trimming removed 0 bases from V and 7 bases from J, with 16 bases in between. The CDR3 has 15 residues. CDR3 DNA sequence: TGTGCCAGCAGCTTGGAAGCGAGGGTAGGAGGTGGCTACACCTTC. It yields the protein CASSLEARVGGGYTF.

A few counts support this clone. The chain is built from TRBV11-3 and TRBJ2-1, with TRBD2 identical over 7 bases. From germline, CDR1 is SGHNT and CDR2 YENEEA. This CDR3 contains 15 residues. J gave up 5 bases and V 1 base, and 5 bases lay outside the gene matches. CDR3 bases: TGTGCCAGCAGCTTAGGGGGGAGGGGCGACAATGAGCAGTTCTTC. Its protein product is CASSLGGRGDNEQFF.

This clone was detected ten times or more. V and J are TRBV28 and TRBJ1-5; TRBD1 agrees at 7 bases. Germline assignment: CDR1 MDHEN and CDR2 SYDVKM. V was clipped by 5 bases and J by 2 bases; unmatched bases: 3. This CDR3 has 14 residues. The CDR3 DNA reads TGTGCCAGCAGTCCTGGGACAGGCAATCAGCCCCAGCATTTT. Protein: CASSPGTGNQPQHF.

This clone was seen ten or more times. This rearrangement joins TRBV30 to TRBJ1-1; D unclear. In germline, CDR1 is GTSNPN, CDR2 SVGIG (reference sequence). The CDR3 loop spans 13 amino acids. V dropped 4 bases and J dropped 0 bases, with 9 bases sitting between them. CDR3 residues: CAWNWGVNTEAFF. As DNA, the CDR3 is TGTGCCTGGAATTGGGGAGTGAACACTGAAGCTTTCTTT.

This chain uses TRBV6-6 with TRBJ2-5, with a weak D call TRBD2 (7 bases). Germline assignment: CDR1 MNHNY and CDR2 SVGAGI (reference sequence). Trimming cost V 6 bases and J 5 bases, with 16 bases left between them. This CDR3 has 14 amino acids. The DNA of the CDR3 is TGTGCCAGCAGCCGAATGGGGGGGCTGGAGACCCAGTACTTC. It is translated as CASSRMGGLETQYF.

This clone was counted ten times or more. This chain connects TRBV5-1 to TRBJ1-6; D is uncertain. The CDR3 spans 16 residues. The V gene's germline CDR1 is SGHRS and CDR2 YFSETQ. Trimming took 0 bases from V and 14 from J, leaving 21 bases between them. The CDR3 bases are TGCGCCAGCAGCTTGGCGTGGGCAGACCTTAATCTATCCCTCCACTTT. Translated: CASSLAWADLNLSLHF.

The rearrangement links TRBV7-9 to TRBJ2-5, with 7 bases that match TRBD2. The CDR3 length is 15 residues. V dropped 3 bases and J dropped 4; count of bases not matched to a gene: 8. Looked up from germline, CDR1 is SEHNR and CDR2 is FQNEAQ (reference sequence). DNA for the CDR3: TGTGCCAGCAGCTTTTCGGCGGGAGTGGCAGAGACCCAGTACTTC. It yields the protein CASSFSAGVAETQYF.

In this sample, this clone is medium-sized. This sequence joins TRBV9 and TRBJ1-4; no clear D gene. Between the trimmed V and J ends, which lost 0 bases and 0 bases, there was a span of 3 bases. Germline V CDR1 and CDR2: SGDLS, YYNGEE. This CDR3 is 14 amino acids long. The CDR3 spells CASSVDTTNEKLFF. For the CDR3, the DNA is TGTGCCAGCAGCGTAGACACAACTAATGAAAAACTGTTTTTT. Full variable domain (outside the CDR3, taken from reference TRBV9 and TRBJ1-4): DSGVTQTPKHLITATGQRVTLRCSPRSGDLSVYWYQQSLDQGLQFLIQYYNGEERAKGNILERFSAQQFPDLHSELNLSSLELGDSALYFCASSVDTTNEKLFFGSGTQLSVL.

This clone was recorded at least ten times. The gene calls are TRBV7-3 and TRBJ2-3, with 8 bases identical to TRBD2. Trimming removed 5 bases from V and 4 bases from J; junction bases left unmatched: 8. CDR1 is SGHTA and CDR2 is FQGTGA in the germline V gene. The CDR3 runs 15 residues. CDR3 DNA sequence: TGTGCCAGCAGCCCCAGCGGGAGTCTGGCAGATACGCAGTATTTT. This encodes CASSPSGSLADTQYF. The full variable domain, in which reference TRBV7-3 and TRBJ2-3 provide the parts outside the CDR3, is GAGVSQTPSNKVTEKGKYVELRCDPISGHTALYWYRQSLGQGPEFLIYFQGTGAADDSGLPNDRFFAVRPEGSVSTLKIQRTERGDSAVYLCASSPSGSLADTQYFGPGTRLTVL.

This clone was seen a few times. CDR3 sequence (DNA): TGTGCCAGCAAAGGGACAGGTGAAAGTTCACCCCTCCACTTT. This codes for CASKGTGESSPLHF. The chain links TRBV2 to TRBJ1-6; 8 nucleotides align to TRBD1. Trimming took 7 bases from V and 9 from J; bases not matched to a gene: 8. Germline V gives CDR1 SNHLY, CDR2 FYNNEI. CDR3 size: 14 residues.

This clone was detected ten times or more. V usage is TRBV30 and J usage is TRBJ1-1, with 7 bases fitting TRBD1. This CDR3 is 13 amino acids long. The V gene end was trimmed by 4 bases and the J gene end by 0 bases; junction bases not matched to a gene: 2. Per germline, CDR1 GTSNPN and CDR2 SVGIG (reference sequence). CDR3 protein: CAWTGGMNTEAFF. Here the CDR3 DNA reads TGTGCCTGGACAGGGGGGATGAACACTGAAGCTTTCTTT.

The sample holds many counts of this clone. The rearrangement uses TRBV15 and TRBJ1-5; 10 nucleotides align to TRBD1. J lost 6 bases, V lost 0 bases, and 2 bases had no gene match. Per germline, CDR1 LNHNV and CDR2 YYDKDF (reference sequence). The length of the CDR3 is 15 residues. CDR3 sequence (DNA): TGTGCCACCAGCAGAGATGGACAGGGGGGTCAGCCCCAGCATTTT. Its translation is CATSRDGQGGQPQHF.

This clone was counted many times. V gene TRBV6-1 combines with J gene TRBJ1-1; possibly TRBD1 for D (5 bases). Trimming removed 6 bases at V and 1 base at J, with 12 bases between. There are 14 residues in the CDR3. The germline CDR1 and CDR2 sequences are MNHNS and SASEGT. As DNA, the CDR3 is TGTGCCAGCAGCGCAGGGAGGGCGAACACTGAAGCTTTCTTT. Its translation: CASSAGRANTEAFF.

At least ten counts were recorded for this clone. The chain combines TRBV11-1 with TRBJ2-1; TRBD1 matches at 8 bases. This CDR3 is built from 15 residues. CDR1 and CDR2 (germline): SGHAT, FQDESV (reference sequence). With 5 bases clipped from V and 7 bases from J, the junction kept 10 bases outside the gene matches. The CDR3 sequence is CASSRWQGASNEQFF. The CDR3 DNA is TGTGCCAGCAGCCGTTGGCAGGGGGCATCTAATGAGCAGTTCTTC.

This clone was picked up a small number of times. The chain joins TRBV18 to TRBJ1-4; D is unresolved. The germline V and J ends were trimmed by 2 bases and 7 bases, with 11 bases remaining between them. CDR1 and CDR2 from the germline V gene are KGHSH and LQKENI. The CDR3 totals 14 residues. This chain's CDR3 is CASSPDQRSEKLFF. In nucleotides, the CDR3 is TGTGCCAGCTCACCAGACCAGCGGTCTGAAAAACTGTTTTTT.

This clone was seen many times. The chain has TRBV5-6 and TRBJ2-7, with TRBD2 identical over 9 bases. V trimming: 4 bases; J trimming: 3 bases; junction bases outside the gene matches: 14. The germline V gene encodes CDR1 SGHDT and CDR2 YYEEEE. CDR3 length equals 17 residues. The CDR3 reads CASSGTGLALPRYEQYV. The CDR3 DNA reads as TGTGCCAGCAGCGGGACGGGACTAGCCTTACCCCGCTACGAGCAGTACGTC.

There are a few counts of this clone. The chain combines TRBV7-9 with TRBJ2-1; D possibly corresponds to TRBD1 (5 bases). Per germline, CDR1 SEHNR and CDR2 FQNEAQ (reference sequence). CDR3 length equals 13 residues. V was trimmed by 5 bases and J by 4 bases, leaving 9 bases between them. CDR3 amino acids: CASSPDTYNEQFF. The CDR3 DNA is TGTGCCAGCAGCCCGGACACTTACAATGAGCAGTTCTTC.